What follows is one T cell receptor beta chain and its context. Its antigen is as yet unknown. These data originate in a study of T-cell memory formation after mild COVID-19. About the research overall: TCR clusters were largely donor specific. Study results and caveats: Of the contracting clones, CD4+ ones lay mainly in CM and EM, and CD8+ ones in EMRA.

TCRdb passed the 5' RACE reads through MiXCR, listing each CDR3 protein once. In the table there are 550,000 to 700,000 distinct CDR3 sequences, around 16% of which are singletons. Germline V gene lookup returns CDR1 DFQATT and CDR2 SNEGSKA (reference sequence). CDR3 length: 14 residues. The V segment lost 6 bases and the J segment 6 bases; nucleotides outside the gene matches: 11. J is TRBJ1-2 and V is TRBV20-1; 9 bases line up with TRBD1. The specimen was PBMCs or a T cell subset sorted from them (not recorded which). This clonotype was obtained from an adult woman who had mild COVID-19 (a few samples of this study predate the infection). Cell type and time point are not known. The CDR3 DNA sequence: TGCAGTGCAGCGACCGGGACAGGGTGGAATGGCTACACCTTC. Translation: CSAATGTGWNGYTF.